This T cell receptor beta chain was observed in a study of blood T cell repertoires in COVID-19. The method was immunoSEQ multiplex PCR; TCRdb's version includes in-frame clones alone and lacks a portion of them. The table shows approximately 150,000 clones, with roughly 85% occurring only once. The CDR3 runs to 14 residues. Germline-derived CDR1 and CDR2 are SNHLY and FYNNEI. Trimming took off 6 bases at V and 0 bases at J, with 9 bases between the two ends. The sample comprised peripheral blood. The clonotype comes from a human donor with acute or convalescent COVID-19. The donor label of this sample is uncertain. This chain links TRBV2 with TRBJ1-3; D ambiguous. The CDR3 reads CASRSRVSGNTIYF. The CDR3, as DNA: TGTGCCAGCAGAAGCCGGGTCTCTGGAAACACCATATATTTT.